This T cell receptor beta chain was identified during a study of blood T cell repertoires in COVID-19. Across the whole study: From the United States, Italy and Spain came samples of acute and convalescent COVID-19.

Those enrolled in Seattle joined during active infection and were followed longitudinally afterward. The repertoire was sequenced with immunoSEQ multiplex PCR; TCRdb's copy has only in-frame clones and lacks some. The data contain 180,000 or so clones, roughly three quarters of them seen just once; the ten biggest clones take up about 11%. This clone was picked up one time. Germline assignment: CDR1 SGHVS and CDR2 FQNEAQ. The CDR3 consists of 16 residues. Trimming removed 5 bases from V and 9 bases from J, with 23 bases in between. The specimen sequenced was peripheral blood. V gene TRBV7-8 combines with J gene TRBJ1-3, with a tentative D call TRBD1 (6 bases). The TCR sequence derives from a woman of 80 years or more with COVID-19, enrolled during active disease. This chain's CDR3 is CASSDATGSGPGTIYF. CDR3 nucleotides: TGTGCCAGCAGCGACGCAACAGGGTCTGGGCCTGGCACCATATATTTT.